A single sample gave rise to the 21 T cell receptor beta chains below, sequenced in a study of blood T cell repertoires in COVID-19 (TCRdb year 2020). Receptor amplification or capture employed the immunoSEQ multiplex PCR assay. TCRdb stores this immuneACCESS table with in-frame sequences only. Part of the clones is absent; in the studies checked, under half of the shortfall reflects unresolved V genes, and no reason is known for the rest. For this sample there are roughly 230,000 clones; 80% to 90% appear just once. The ten largest make up about 4.5% of the sample. Sequencing input: peripheral blood. These receptors were taken from a woman between 35 and 50 years old who had recovered from COVID-19.

The chain combines TRBV5-1 with TRBJ2-1; 9 bases match TRBD2. The germline V gene has CDR1 SGHRS and CDR2 YFSETQ. The CDR3 is 15 residues long. V gave up 0 bases and J gave up 8 bases; unmatched junction bases: 6. The CDR3 sequence: CASSLGERGVDEQFF. The DNA of the CDR3 is TGCGCCAGCAGCTTGGGGGAGCGGGGGGTCGATGAGCAGTTCTTC.

This chain links TRBV11-3 with TRBJ2-1, with 7 bases lining up with TRBD2. The CDR3 contains 16 residues. Germline values: CDR1 SGHNT, CDR2 YENEEA. V was clipped by 2 bases and J by 0 bases; unmatched bases: 4. CDR3 nucleotides: TGTGCCAGCAGCTTATCTGGCGGGAGCTCCTACAATGAGCAGTTCTTC. Amino acids: CASSLSGGSSYNEQFF. The entire variable domain, with the rest obtained from reference TRBV11-3 and TRBJ2-1, is as follows: EAGVVQSPRYKIIEKKQPVAFWCNPISGHNTLYWYLQNLGQGPELLIRYENEEAVDDSQLPKDRFSAERLKGVDSTLKIQPAELGDSAVYLCASSLSGGSSYNEQFFGPGTRLTVL.

This rearrangement joins TRBV2 to TRBJ1-6, with D maybe TRBD1 (5 bases). Deletions cut 3 bases from V and 9 bases from J, with 15 bases between. Germline V gene lookup returns CDR1 SNHLY and CDR2 FYNNEI. This CDR3 spans 15 amino acids. CDR3 in amino acids: CASSDSRGIPSPLHF. The CDR3 bases are TGTGCCAGCAGTGACAGTAGGGGAATCCCTTCACCCCTCCACTTT. The complete variable domain, with remaining parts taken from reference TRBV2 and TRBJ1-6, reads EPEVTQTPSHQVTQMGQEVILRCVPISNHLYFYWYRQILGQKVEFLVSFYNNEISEKSEIFDDQFSVERPDGSNFTLKIRSTKLEDSAMYFCASSDSRGIPSPLHFGNGTRLTVT.

This chain connects TRBV7-9 to TRBJ1-4; D is unclear. Trimming took off 5 bases at V and 10 bases at J, with 11 bases between the two ends. The CDR3 runs to 12 residues. Germline V gives CDR1 SEHNR, CDR2 FQNEAQ (reference sequence). Here the CDR3 DNA reads TGTGCCAGCAGCGACTTGGGTATAAAACTGTTTTTT. Its translation is CASSDLGIKLFF. The full variable domain, in which reference TRBV7-9 and TRBJ1-4 provide the parts outside the CDR3, is DTGVSQNPRHKITKRGQNVTFRCDPISEHNRLYWYRQTLGQGPEFLTYFQNEAQLEKSRLLSDRFSAERPKGSFSTLEIQRTEQGDSAMYLCASSDLGIKLFFGSGTQLSVL.

The CDR3 protein is CASSPGTSGGARELFF. DNA for the CDR3: TGTGCCAGCAGCCCCGGGACTAGCGGGGGGGCCCGGGAGCTGTTTTTT. V is TRBV11-2 and J is TRBJ2-2, with 16 positions matching TRBD2. The V segment lost 5 bases and the J segment 9 bases; nucleotides outside the gene matches: 6. CDR1 is SGHAT and CDR2 is FQNNGV in the germline V gene. There are 16 residues in the CDR3.

This chain joins TRBV3-1 (or the pseudogene TRBV3-2) and TRBJ2-3, with D unresolved. Germline CDR1 and CDR2: LGHDT and YNNKEL (reference sequence). Trimming left V 3 bases short and J 6 bases short, with 19 bases between. The CDR3 length is 16 residues. The CDR3 nucleotides read TGTGCCAGCAGCCAGTTGCTCACTATTGCCTCTGATACGCAGTATTTT. The encoded protein is CASSQLLTIASDTQYF.

The chain couples TRBV7-9 to TRBJ1-2; no definite D call. The ends were cut back, 5 bases at V and 8 bases at J, with 18 bases in the middle. Germline V lookup: CDR1 SEHNR, CDR2 FQNEAQ (reference sequence). The CDR3 loop spans 14 amino acids. This CDR3 reads CASSPSVSAWGYTF. The CDR3, as DNA: TGTGCCAGCAGCCCTAGCGTGTCGGCCTGGGGCTACACCTTC.

Worth noting for this clone: Different DNA sequences within this sample yield the same CDR3. J is TRBJ1-1 and V is TRBV12-5, with D possibly matching TRBD1 (5 bases). The germline V gene has CDR1 LGHNT and CDR2 FRNRAP. The CDR3 has 13 amino acids. V lost 2 bases and J 4 bases, leaving 8 bases between the germline ends. The DNA of the CDR3 is TGTGCTAGTGGTTTGCCCGGGGGCACTGAAGCTTTCTTT. Translation gives CASGLPGGTEAFF.

V is TRBV19 and J is TRBJ1-2, with D unresolved. In germline, CDR1 is LNHDA, CDR2 SQIVND (reference sequence). Trimming removed 3 bases from V and 2 bases from J, with 7 bases in between. The CDR3 loop spans 13 amino acids. The CDR3 is CASSMANNYGYTF. The CDR3 nucleotides are TGTGCCAGTAGTATGGCCAACAACTATGGCTACACCTTC.

The chain couples TRBV6-5 to TRBJ1-6; tentatively, D is TRBD1 (5 bases). The germline V gene encodes CDR1 MNHEY and CDR2 SVGAGI. There are 15 residues in the CDR3. Trimming cost V 7 bases and J 3 bases, with 13 bases left between them. The CDR3 is CASKEGTYYNSPLHF. The CDR3 DNA is TGTGCCAGCAAGGAGGGGACCTACTATAATTCACCCCTCCACTTT.

The rearrangement joins TRBV18 to TRBJ2-7; 7 positions agree with TRBD1. The CDR3 spans 14 residues. Germline CDR1 KGHSH, CDR2 LQKENI. After removal of 3 bases from V and 3 bases from J, the junction contained 5 bases not matched to a gene. CDR3 sequence: CASSPEGGVYEQYF. CDR3 bases: TGTGCCAGCTCACCGGAAGGGGGCGTCTACGAGCAGTACTTC.

The chain recombines TRBV27 with TRBJ1-6; D possibly corresponds to TRBD1 (6 bases). CDR1 MNHEY and CDR2 SMNVEV come from the germline V gene (reference sequence). V lost 6 bases, J lost 5 bases, and 11 bases lay in between. The CDR3 length is 14 residues. Written as DNA, the CDR3 is TGTGCCAGCAGACCGGGACACGATAATTCACCCCTCCACTTT. Its translation: CASRPGHDNSPLHF.

This clone has more than one count but fewer than ten. This chain uses TRBV6-5 with TRBJ2-7; D might be TRBD2 (5 bases). Germline V CDR1 and CDR2: MNHEY, SVGAGI. The CDR3 is 15 residues long. The V and J ends lost 6 bases and 2 bases respectively, with 17 bases between them. The CDR3 region is CASSLGGLGTYEQYF. The CDR3 DNA is TGTGCCAGCAGCCTCGGAGGTTTAGGGACCTACGAGCAGTACTTC.

The chain uses TRBV6-5 and TRBJ2-3, with D perhaps TRBD2 (5 bases). The length of the CDR3 is 11 residues. CDR1 and CDR2 (germline): MNHEY, SVGAGI. The V and J ends lost 6 bases and 6 bases respectively, with 7 bases between them. CDR3 DNA sequence: TGTGCCAGCAGCCCGGGGGATACGCAGTATTTT. Protein: CASSPGDTQYF.

V gene TRBV28 combines with J gene TRBJ1-6; 7 bases line up with TRBD1. From germline, CDR1 is MDHEN and CDR2 SYDVKM. The CDR3 sequence is 12 residues long. Trimming at V came to 8 bases and at J to 11 bases, leaving 6 bases not matched to a gene. CDR3 in amino acids: CASATGFAPLHF. In DNA, the CDR3 is TGTGCCAGCGCGACAGGGTTTGCACCCCTCCACTTT.

This clone was seen only a few times. The J gene is TRBJ2-2, the V gene TRBV28, with 7 bases identical to TRBD1. This CDR3 is built from 15 residues. V lost 8 bases to trimming and J lost 5 bases; unmatched junction nucleotides: 11. The germline CDR1 and CDR2 sequences are MDHEN and SYDVKM. CDR3 sequence reads: CASGEGAKGTGELFF. The CDR3 DNA sequence: TGTGCCAGCGGTGAGGGGGCGAAGGGGACCGGGGAGCTGTTTTTT.

The rearrangement uses TRBV3-1 (or the pseudogene TRBV3-2) and TRBJ2-1, with 7 bases matching TRBD1. The CDR3 contains 18 residues. Germline CDR1 reads LGHDT; CDR2 reads YNNKEL (reference sequence). V was pared by 5 bases and J by 0 bases, with 13 bases of the junction left unmatched. The CDR3 reads CASSSRTGKDFSYNEQFF. The CDR3 DNA reads as TGTGCCAGCAGCTCAAGGACAGGCAAAGACTTCTCCTACAATGAGCAGTTCTTC.

V usage is TRBV6-1 and J usage is TRBJ1-5; 7 nucleotides agree with TRBD1. The germline gives CDR1 MNHNS, CDR2 SASEGT. After removal of 0 bases from V and 4 bases from J, the junction contained 6 bases not matched to a gene. CDR3 size: 16 residues. DNA of the CDR3: TGTGCCAGCAGTGAAGCGCAGGGGGTCGGGAATCAGCCCCAGCATTTT. It translates to CASSEAQGVGNQPQHF.

The V call is TRBV18, the J call TRBJ2-2, with 8 nucleotides matching TRBD2. The CDR3 has 16 residues. Germline CDR1 and CDR2: KGHSH and LQKENI. V dropped 3 bases and J dropped 0; count of bases not matched to a gene: 3. The CDR3 nucleotides are TGTGCCAGCTCACCGAGGACTAGCACGAACACCGGGGAGCTGTTTTTT. It is translated as CASSPRTSTNTGELFF.

The genes are TRBV3-1 (or the pseudogene TRBV3-2) and TRBJ2-3; D may be TRBD2 (6 bases). The V end was cut by 8 bases, the J end by 6 bases, with 18 bases between. The V gene's germline CDR1 is LGHDT and CDR2 YNNKEL (reference sequence). The CDR3 loop spans 14 amino acids. The CDR3 DNA reads as TGTGCCAGCTCCCCCGGGACTTTCTGGGATACGCAGTATTTT. This codes for CASSPGTFWDTQYF.

The chain links TRBV19 to TRBJ2-7; 7 nucleotides align to TRBD2. With V trimmed by 5 bases and J by 2 bases, 9 bases remained unmatched. This CDR3 contains 15 residues. Germline V gene data show CDR1 as LNHDA and CDR2 as SQIVND (reference sequence). The DNA for the CDR3 is TGTGCCAGTAGTTTCGGAGCTAGCGGTCCCTACGAGCAGTACTTC. Residues: CASSFGASGPYEQYF.